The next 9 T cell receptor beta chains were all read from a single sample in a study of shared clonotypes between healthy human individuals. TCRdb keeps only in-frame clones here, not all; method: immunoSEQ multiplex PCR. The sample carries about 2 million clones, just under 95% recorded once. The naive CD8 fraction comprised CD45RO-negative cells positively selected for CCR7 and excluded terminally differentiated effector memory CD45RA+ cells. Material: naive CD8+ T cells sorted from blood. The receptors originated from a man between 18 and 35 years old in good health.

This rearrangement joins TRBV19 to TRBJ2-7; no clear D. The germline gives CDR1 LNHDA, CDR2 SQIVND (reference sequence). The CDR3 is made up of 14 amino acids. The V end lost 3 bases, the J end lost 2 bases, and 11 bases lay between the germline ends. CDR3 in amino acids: CASSIFGQAYEQYF. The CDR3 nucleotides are TGTGCCAGTAGTATCTTCGGGCAGGCCTACGAGCAGTACTTC.

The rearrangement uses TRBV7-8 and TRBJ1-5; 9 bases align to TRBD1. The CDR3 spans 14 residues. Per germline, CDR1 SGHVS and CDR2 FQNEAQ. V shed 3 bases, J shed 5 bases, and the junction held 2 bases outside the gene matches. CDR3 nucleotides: TGTGCCAGCAGCTTTACAGGGGGCTATCAGCCCCAGCATTTT. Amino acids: CASSFTGGYQPQHF. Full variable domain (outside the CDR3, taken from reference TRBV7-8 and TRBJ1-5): GAGVSQSPRYKVAKRGQDVALRCDPISGHVSLFWYQQALGQGPEFLTYFQNEAQLDKSGLPSDRFFAERPEGSVSTLKIQRTQQEDSAVYLCASSFTGGYQPQHFGDGTRLSIL.

CDR3 protein: CASGTPYEQYF. CDR3 bases: TGTGCCAGCGGGACCCCCTACGAGCAGTACTTC. J is TRBJ2-7 and V is TRBV7-6; either TRBD1 or TRBD2 may fit D (5 bases each). Deletions cut 8 bases from V and 2 bases from J, with 7 bases between. The CDR3 is 11 residues long. Per germline, CDR1 SGHVS and CDR2 FNYEAQ.

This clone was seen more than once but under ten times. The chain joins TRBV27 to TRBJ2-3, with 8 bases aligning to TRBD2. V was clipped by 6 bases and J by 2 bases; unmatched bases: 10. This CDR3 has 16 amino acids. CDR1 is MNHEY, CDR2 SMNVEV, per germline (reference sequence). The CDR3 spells CASSLNAGGYTDTQYF. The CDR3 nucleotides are TGTGCCAGCAGCCTAAATGCGGGGGGTTACACAGATACGCAGTATTTT.

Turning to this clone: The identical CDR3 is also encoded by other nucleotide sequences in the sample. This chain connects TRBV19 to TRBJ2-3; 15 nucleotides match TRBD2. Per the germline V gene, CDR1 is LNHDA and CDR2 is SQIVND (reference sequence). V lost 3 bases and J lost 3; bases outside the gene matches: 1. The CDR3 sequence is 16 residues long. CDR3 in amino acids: CASSIGLAGGTDTQYF. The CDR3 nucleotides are TGTGCCAGTAGTATCGGACTAGCGGGAGGGACAGATACGCAGTATTTT. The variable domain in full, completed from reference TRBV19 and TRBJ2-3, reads DGGITQSPKYLFRKEGQNVTLSCEQNLNHDAMYWYRQDPGQGLRLIYYSQIVNDFQKGDIAEGYSVSREKKESFPLTVTSAQKNPTAFYLCASSIGLAGGTDTQYFGPGTRLTVL.

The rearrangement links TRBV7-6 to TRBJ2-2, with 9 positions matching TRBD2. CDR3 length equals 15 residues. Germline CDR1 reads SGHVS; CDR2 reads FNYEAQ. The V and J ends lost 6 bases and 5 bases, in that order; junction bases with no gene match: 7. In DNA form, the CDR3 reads TGTGCCAGCAGAAAACTAGCGGGTGGGACCGGGGAGCTGTTTTTT. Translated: CASRKLAGGTGELFF.

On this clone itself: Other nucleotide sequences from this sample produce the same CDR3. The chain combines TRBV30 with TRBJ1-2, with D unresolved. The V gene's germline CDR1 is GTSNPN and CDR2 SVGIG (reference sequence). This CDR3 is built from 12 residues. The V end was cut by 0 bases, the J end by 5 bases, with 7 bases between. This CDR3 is CAWSVSGYGYTF. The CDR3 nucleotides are TGTGCCTGGAGTGTATCAGGTTATGGCTACACCTTC.

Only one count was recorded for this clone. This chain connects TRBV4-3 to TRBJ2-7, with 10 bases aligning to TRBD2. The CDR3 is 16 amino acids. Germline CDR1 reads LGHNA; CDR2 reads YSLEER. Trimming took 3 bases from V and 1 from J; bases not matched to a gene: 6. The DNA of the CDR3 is TGCGCCAGCAGCCATCACCTAGCGGGAGCGTCCTACGAGCAGTACTTC. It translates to CASSHHLAGASYEQYF.

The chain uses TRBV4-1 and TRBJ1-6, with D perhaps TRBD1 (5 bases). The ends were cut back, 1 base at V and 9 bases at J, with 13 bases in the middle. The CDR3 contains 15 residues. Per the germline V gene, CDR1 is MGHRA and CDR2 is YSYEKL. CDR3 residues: CASSQAQGLGSPLHF. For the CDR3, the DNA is TGCGCCAGCAGCCAAGCCCAGGGTCTCGGTTCACCCCTCCACTTT.